This T cell receptor beta chain was documented in a study of a mutant IDH1 vaccine in newly diagnosed glioma. As for the study in general: Most patients had radiochemotherapy with temozolomide before enrollment; others had one alone.

CDR3 length equals 13 residues. CDR1 is MDHEN and CDR2 is SYDVKM in the germline V gene. The ends were cut back, 6 bases at V and 14 bases at J, with 17 bases in the middle. Time point in this sample: week 11, during vaccination. Every vaccine dose comprised 300 ug of mutant IDH1 20-mer peptide plus topical imiquimod. On this clone itself: Its antigen is not known.

The table came from immunoSEQ multiplex PCR; TCRdb's copy has only in-frame clones and leaves some out. The sample contains about 60,000 clones, around 80% of which appear only once. The J gene is TRBJ1-6, the V gene TRBV28; D unclear. The TCR comes from a man in his thirties or forties with glioma. Sequenced here: PBMCs, sampled from a glioma patient whose treatment included an IDH1 peptide vaccine. The CDR3 bases are TGTGCCAGCAGATTACCGGGCCTCCAGGCCCTCCACTTT. It codes for CASRLPGLQALHF.